The rows below give T cell receptor beta chains drawn from one sample of a study of Tregs in tolerant kidney transplant recipients. Clones were read by immunoSEQ multiplex PCR, and TCRdb kept only the in-frame ones, dropping some. The sample contains more than 90,000 clones, approximately 93% of which appear only once. The sample was CD4+ T cells from blood (PBMCs), taken 12 months after the transplant. The receptors here all came from a human patient who received a combined kidney and bone marrow transplant. The graft donor may have contributed some T cells. The CDR3 runs from the conserved cysteine through the conserved F or W. The order of the fields is V gene, J gene, D gene, clone size, CDR3 DNA, CDR3 protein. A D gene is named only where the DNA matches it firmly. The size of a clone is reported for some rows only, either as once, few or many, or as a class for expanded clones.

TRBV5-6	TRBJ2-3	NA	NA	TGTGCCAGCAGCTTGGTATGGACTACAGCCACAGATACGCAGTATTTT	CASSLVWTTATDTQYF
TRBV27	TRBJ1-4	NA	NA	TGTGCCAGCAGTTTATTTCGAGTAAATGAAAAACTGTTTTTT	CASSLFRVNEKLFF
TRBV4-3	TRBJ2-4	NA	NA	TGCGCCAGCAGCCAAGAACTGGCGGCGGACATTCAGTACTTC	CASSQELAADIQYF
TRBV7-2	TRBJ2-2	NA	NA	TGTGCCAGCAGCTTAGCGGGGACTCAGAACACCGGGGAGCTGTTTTTT	CASSLAGTQNTGELFF
TRBV5-6	TRBJ1-2	NA	few	TGTGCCAGCAGCTTGGGCGGGGTCGGCACCTATGGCTACACCTTC	CASSLGGVGTYGYTF
TRBV7-6	TRBJ1-4	NA	NA	TGTGCCAGCAGCTTATTTCAGGGCCAGACTAATGAAAAACTGTTTTTT	CASSLFQGQTNEKLFF
TRBV18	TRBJ1-3	TRBD1	NA	TGTGCCAGCTCACTCCGGACAGGGGAAGTAGGGACACGTGGAAACACCATATATTTT	CASSLRTGEVGTRGNTIYF
TRBV5-1	TRBJ1-3	NA	NA	TGCGCCAGCAGCGGAACAGGGAGAGGAAACACCATATATTTT	CASSGTGRGNTIYF
TRBV6-1	TRBJ2-7	TRBD2	NA	TGTGCCAGCAGAGAAACCGGGACTAGCGGGGGTATTTCCTACGAGCAGTACTTC	CASRETGTSGGISYEQYF
TRBV7-2	TRBJ1-1	NA	NA	TGTGCCAGCAGCTCCGAAGGTCGGGGTCATGCTTTCTTT	CASSSEGRGHAFF
TRBV2	TRBJ1-2	NA	NA	TGTGCCAGCAGTGTACAGGGTGCTGCCTATGGCTACACCTTC	CASSVQGAAYGYTF
TRBV9	TRBJ2-3	TRBD2	NA	TGTGCCAGCAGCGACCCGGGACTAGCCACAGATACGCAGTATTTT	CASSDPGLATDTQYF
TRBV19	TRBJ1-2	NA	NA	TGTGCCAGTAGTATAGCAGGGAACTATGGCTACACCTTC	CASSIAGNYGYTF
TRBV4-2	TRBJ1-5	NA	NA	TGTGCCAGCAGCCAAGATCCCAGGGTGAATCAGCCCCAGCATTTT	CASSQDPRVNQPQHF
TRBV11-3	TRBJ2-1	TRBD2	NA	TGTGCCAGCAGTGGGACTAGCGGATACAATGAGCAGTTCTTC	CASSGTSGYNEQFF
TRBV7-9	TRBJ2-3	TRBD1	once	TGTGCCAGCAGCACAAACAGGGGGCCAGATACGCAGTATTTT	CASSTNRGPDTQYF
TRBV7-9	TRBJ1-2	TRBD1	NA	TGTGCCAGCAGCGACCTCCGACAGGGGGCCAGCTATGGCTACACCTTC	CASSDLRQGASYGYTF
TRBV11-2	TRBJ2-3	NA	NA	TGTGCCAGCAGCTTCAACTCAGGGACAGATACGCAGTATTTT	CASSFNSGTDTQYF
TRBV7-8	TRBJ2-5	NA	NA	TGTGCCAGCAGCTACCGCTGGGGGCCCCAAGAGACCCAGTACTTC	CASSYRWGPQETQYF
TRBV2	TRBJ2-5	TRBD2	NA	TGTGCCAGCAGTGAGATAGCGGGGCAAGAGACCCAGTACTTC	CASSEIAGQETQYF
TRBV5-4	TRBJ2-7	TRBD1	NA	TGTGCCAGCAGCAACGGACAGGCCCTCGAGCAGTACTTC	CASSNGQALEQYF
TRBV13	TRBJ2-7	TRBD2	NA	TGTGCCAGCAGCCGACCGGGACTAGCGGGAGGGACCTCCTACGAGCAGTACTTC	CASSRPGLAGGTSYEQYF
TRBV19	TRBJ1-5	NA	NA	TGTGCCAGTAGTATATGGGGCAAACCTGGGTCTCAGCCCCAGCATTTT	CASSIWGKPGSQPQHF
TRBV27	TRBJ1-6	NA	NA	TGTGCCAGCAGTTTATCAGGCAGGTTCTATAATTCCCCCCTCCACTTT	CASSLSGRFYNSPLHF
TRBV27	TRBJ1-6	TRBD1	NA	TGTGCCAGCAGTTTATCAGGCAGGGGGCGTCGTTCACCCCTCCACTTT	CASSLSGRGRRSPLHF
TRBV5-1	TRBJ1-1	NA	once	TGCGCCAGCAGCTTGGGATTAAGGGGTGAAGCTTTCTTT	CASSLGLRGEAFF
TRBV19	TRBJ2-2	TRBD1	NA	TGTGCCGGCCGGGACAGTTACACCGGGGAGCTGTTTTTT	CAGRDSYTGELFF
TRBV7-2	TRBJ2-1	TRBD2	NA	TGTGCCAGCAGCTTAGTCTCGAACGCCGGGACTAGGTTGAATGAGCAGTTCTTC	CASSLVSNAGTRLNEQFF
TRBV4-3	TRBJ2-1	NA	NA	TGCGCCAGCAGCCACGAGGCTTCTTACAATGAGCAGTTCTTC	CASSHEASYNEQFF
TRBV10-3	TRBJ2-2	NA	NA	TGTGCCATCAGTGAGCAATGGGCAGGGAACACCGGGGAGCTGTTTTTT	CAISEQWAGNTGELFF
TRBV9	TRBJ2-7	TRBD1	NA	TGTGCCAGCAGCCCGGGACAGGGGAGGTACGAGCAGTACTTC	CASSPGQGRYEQYF
TRBV4-1	TRBJ1-2	TRBD1	NA	TGCGCCAGCAGCCAAGACCGGGACAGGGGCTATGGCTACACCTTC	CASSQDRDRGYGYTF
TRBV15	TRBJ2-4	NA	NA	TGTGCCACCAGCAGAGATTACGGCCCCAGGGGAGACATTCAGTACTTC	CATSRDYGPRGDIQYF
TRBV5-4	TRBJ2-2	TRBD2	NA	TGTGCCAGCAGCTTGCCGACTAGCAAAAACACCGGGGAGCTGTTTTTT	CASSLPTSKNTGELFF
TRBV7-9	TRBJ1-2	NA	NA	TGTGCCAGCAGCGAGGGGACTTTTCGAGGTGGCTACACCTTC	CASSEGTFRGGYTF
TRBV5-5	TRBJ1-4	NA	NA	TGTGCCAGCAGACGTACCGGGACACCGGCAACTAATGAAAAACTGTTTTTT	CASRRTGTPATNEKLFF
TRBV7-8	TRBJ2-3	TRBD2	once	TGTGCCAGCAGCTTAGCGGGAGGGCCCTCAGATACGCAGTATTTT	CASSLAGGPSDTQYF
TRBV6-6	TRBJ2-4	NA	NA	TGTGCCAGCAGTTACTCAAAGGGGGTGGGCAAAAACATTCAGTACTTC	CASSYSKGVGKNIQYF
TRBV11-2	TRBJ2-7	NA	NA	TGTGCCAGCAGCTTAACCGGGACAACCTACGAGCAGTACTTC	CASSLTGTTYEQYF
TRBV7-8	TRBJ2-7	TRBD1	NA	TGTGCCAGCAGCAAATTCCCGCGACAGGGGGCCTACGAGCAGTACTTC	CASSKFPRQGAYEQYF
TRBV19	TRBJ1-3	NA	NA	TGTGCCAGTACAGCGACCTACTCTGGAAACACCATATATTTT	CASTATYSGNTIYF
TRBV25-1	TRBJ1-1	NA	NA	TGTGCCAGCAGTGAACCTGGGGGGATGGTCTTGCACACTGAAGCTTTCTTT	CASSEPGGMVLHTEAFF
TRBV5-1	TRBJ1-5	NA	few	TGCGCCAGCAGCTTAGAACGGTTCGATCAGCCCCAGCATTTT	CASSLERFDQPQHF
TRBV4-1	TRBJ2-7	NA	NA	TGCGCCAGCAGGCGGGTCCAGTACTTC	CASRRVQYF
TRBV5-1	TRBJ2-2	TRBD2	NA	TGCGCCAGCAGGTTACTAGCGGATATCTCCGGGGAGCTGTTTTTT	CASRLLADISGELFF
TRBV6-1	TRBJ1-6	NA	NA	TGTGCCAGCAGTGCCGGACAGTATAATTCACCCCTCCACTTT	CASSAGQYNSPLHF
TRBV7-2	TRBJ2-7	TRBD2	NA	TGTGCCAGCAGTTTTAGCGGGGGGGCCTTTTTTATCCACGAGCAGTACTTC	CASSFSGGAFFIHEQYF
TRBV11-3	TRBJ2-3	TRBD2	NA	TGTGCCAGCAGCTTAACGGTAATAACTAGCGCTACAGATACGCAGTATTTT	CASSLTVITSATDTQYF
TRBV11-2	TRBJ2-1	NA	NA	TGTGCCAGCAGCTTAGTTGGGAGCTCCTACAATGAGCAGTTCTTC	CASSLVGSSYNEQFF
TRBV7-9	TRBJ1-5	NA	NA	TGTGCCAGCAGCTTAGGGGGCTTAGGTCAGCCCCAGCATTTT	CASSLGGLGQPQHF
TRBV3-1/TRBV3-2	TRBJ1-2	NA	NA	TGTGCCAACGCGACAGGCAAAACCTTC	CANATGKTF
TRBV6-1	TRBJ1-5	NA	few	TGTGCCAGCACTCCGGGACTTTTTAATCAGCCCCAGCATTTT	CASTPGLFNQPQHF
TRBV9	TRBJ1-2	NA	NA	TGTGCCAGCAGCGTTCAGGGGCAAGAGAAGGGCTACACCTTC	CASSVQGQEKGYTF
TRBV7-6	TRBJ2-7	TRBD1	NA	TGTGCCAGCAGCTTAGCGGGGACAGGGGTGCGCGAGCAGTACTTC	CASSLAGTGVREQYF
TRBV14	TRBJ1-2	NA	once	TGTGCCAGCAGCCAAGACGTTTGGGGGCGCGCCAACTATGGCTACACCTTC	CASSQDVWGRANYGYTF
TRBV29-1	TRBJ1-2	TRBD1	NA	TGCAGCTATCACGGGACAGCGACGGATGGCTACACCTTC	CSYHGTATDGYTF
TRBV18	TRBJ2-5	TRBD2	NA	TGTGCCAGCTCACCAAGGACTAGCGGGGGCCGGGGAAAGACCCAGTACTTC	CASSPRTSGGRGKTQYF
TRBV21-1	TRBJ1-1	NA	NA	TGTGCCCCCGAGCACAGGGGGAGGGACGACACTGAAGCTTTCTTT	CAPEHRGRDDTEAFF
TRBV2	TRBJ1-6	TRBD1	NA	TGTGCCAGCAGAGACAGGGACCTCAATTCCCCCCTCCACTTT	CASRDRDLNSPLHF
TRBV19	TRBJ1-3	NA	NA	TGTGCCAGTAGTAAGACGACAGACTCTGGAAACACCATATATTTT	CASSKTTDSGNTIYF